Below, 4 T cell receptor beta chains from the same sample are listed, as sequenced in a study of PD-1 blockade in classical Hodgkin lymphoma. Every one of the patients relapsed after autologous stem cell transplantation (brentuximab vedotin exposure was variable). The study purified CD4+ T cells from thawed PBMCs using magnetic negative selection. Repertoires were generated with immunoSEQ multiplex PCR, while TCRdb's copy carries only in-frame clones and drops some. In the table there are thousands of clones, roughly three quarters of which are singletons. The source was CD4+ T cells from blood, collected at baseline. The source of these receptors is a human donor with classical Hodgkin lymphoma.

This chain links TRBV6-5 with TRBJ1-2, with TRBD1 matching over 8 bases. V lost 6 bases and J lost 6; bases outside the gene matches: 9. The germline gives CDR1 MNHEY, CDR2 SVGAGI. This CDR3 is 14 amino acids long. The CDR3 spells CASSQRQGRDGYTF. CDR3 coding DNA: TGTGCCAGCAGCCAGAGACAGGGGCGGGATGGCTACACCTTC.

The gene calls are TRBV18 and TRBJ2-2; no firm D call. CDR1 is KGHSH and CDR2 is LQKENI in the germline V gene. The CDR3 is 14 residues long. V was shortened by 2 bases and J by 5 bases, with 9 bases between the two germline ends. This CDR3 reads CASSPLRETGELFF. The CDR3 bases are TGTGCCAGCTCACCATTAAGGGAAACCGGGGAGCTGTTTTTT.

The V gene is TRBV5-1, the J gene TRBJ1-2; D uncertain. Trimming took 3 bases from V and 3 from J, leaving 9 bases between them. Germline V CDR1 and CDR2: SGHRS, YFSETQ. The CDR3 contains 13 residues. CDR3 DNA: TGCGCCAGCAGCTACTCTGGGGACTATGGCTACACCTTC. Translating it yields CASSYSGDYGYTF. Filled out from reference TRBV5-1 and TRBJ1-2, the complete variable domain reads KAGVTQTPRYLIKTRGQQVTLSCSPISGHRSVSWYQQTPGQGLQFLFEYFSETQRNKGNFPGRFSGRQFSNSRSEMNVSTLELGDSALYLCASSYSGDYGYTFGSGTRLTVV.

In this sample, this clone turned up a few times. The chain combines TRBV11-3 with TRBJ1-1; TRBD1 might be the D (5 bases). Germline assignment: CDR1 SGHNT and CDR2 YENEEA. V was shortened by 5 bases and J by 6 bases, with 13 bases between the two germline ends. The CDR3 has 13 amino acids. DNA for the CDR3: TGTGCCAGCAGCATTACAGGTTTCGCTGAAGCTTTCTTT. Translating it yields CASSITGFAEAFF.